Listed below are T cell receptor beta chains from one sample, sequenced in a study of cytomegalovirus exposure and HLA in healthy donors. Sequenced by immunoSEQ multiplex PCR; TCRdb stores in-frame clones only, minus some. This table holds approximately 140,000 clones, over 75% found once. Sequenced: PBMCs. These receptors were collected from a middle-aged woman in good health and CMV-seronegative. Each CDR3 is given with its conserved first and last residue. The order of the fields is CDR3 protein, CDR3 length, V gene.

CDR3: CASSPIGDSGRASDTQYF
length: 18
V: TRBV2

CDR3: CASSSLTSWETQYF
length: 14
V: TRBV5-6

CDR3: CASSERLAGGTDTQYF
length: 16
V: TRBV10-1

CDR3: CASSFLGQGSYEQYF
length: 15
V: TRBV28

CDR3: CASSLVAGGTEAFF
length: 14
V: TRBV28

CDR3: CASSSAVGTGWETQYF
length: 16
V: TRBV11-2

CDR3: CASLRQGYNEQFF
length: 13
V: TRBV7-9

CDR3: CASSSQGGNQPQHF
length: 14
V: TRBV5-1

CDR3: CASSLYSGANVLTF
length: 14
V: TRBV7-9

CDR3: CASSLDWRGGETQYF
length: 15
V: TRBV5-4

CDR3: CAISDSLGRGGENNEQFF
length: 18
V: TRBV10-3

CDR3: CASSLWGDQPQHF
length: 13
V: TRBV7-9

CDR3: CASREAGGGRTYEQYF
length: 16
V: TRBV27

CDR3: CASSIDSNYGYTF
length: 13
V: TRBV5-1

CDR3: CASSSIAGQYNEQFF
length: 15
V: TRBV11-2

CDR3: CSVEGAGQPYEQYF
length: 14
V: TRBV29-1

CDR3: CASSEIAQVYEQYF
length: 14
V: TRBV6-5

CDR3: CASRLTPNYGYTF
length: 13
V: TRBV6-5

CDR3: CASSEGVGGNQPQHF
length: 15
V: TRBV6-1

CDR3: CAAGRDRIYEQYF
length: 13
V: TRBV2

CDR3: CASSRQISYNEQFF
length: 14
V: TRBV2

CDR3: CASSLGQGNEQYF
length: 13
V: TRBV27

CDR3: CASSFVHWQYF
length: 11
V: TRBV7-7

CDR3: CASSLRPEHQETQYF
length: 15
V: TRBV7-2

CDR3: CASSLTDSYNEQFF
length: 14
V: TRBV7-9

CDR3: CASSTGLASTDTQYF
length: 15
V: TRBV5-4

CDR3: CASSESGDPYEQYF
length: 14
V: TRBV2

CDR3: CASSIMGPTEAFF
length: 13
V: TRBV19

CDR3: CASSQEPHTDTQYF
length: 14
V: TRBV4-3

CDR3: CASSPFRGGGNTIYF
length: 15
V: TRBV9

CDR3: CASSFRLAGTGELFF
length: 15
V: TRBV7-2

CDR3: CASSLTSGIAYEQYF
length: 15
V: TRBV11-3

CDR3: CASSLPAGHNGELFF
length: 15
V: TRBV11-3

CDR3: CASSLAGPGELFF
length: 13
V: TRBV19

CDR3: CASSLGTGDVHEQYF
length: 15
V: TRBV14

CDR3: CASSLPGLAGLNEQFF
length: 16
V: TRBV7-8

CDR3: CASSLGAQETQYF
length: 13
V: TRBV5-1

CDR3: CASSLGTNNYGYTF
length: 14
V: TRBV4-1

CDR3: CASSSQGDAPTGELFF
length: 16
V: TRBV11-3

CDR3: CASSDRGKGPFNSPLHF
length: 17
V: TRBV9

CDR3: CASRDSEYQPQHF
length: 13
V: TRBV6-5